The 13 T cell receptor beta chains below all came from one sample that was sequenced in a study of response to subunit inactivated influenza vaccine. TCRdb recomputed calls from the RT-PCR reads with MiXCR, one row per CDR3 protein. The sample has around 300,000 distinct CDR3 sequences; over 20% are singletons. Here the sequenced sample was PBMCs from blood, taken about 20 months after vaccination. Receptors were obtained from a man aged 45-69 years who received an inactivated influenza vaccine.

The chain uses TRBV7-9 and TRBJ1-1, with D perhaps matching TRBD1 (5 bases). CDR1 SEHNR and CDR2 FQNEAQ come from the germline V gene (reference sequence). V was shortened by 3 bases and J by 2 bases, with 10 bases between the two germline ends. The CDR3 extends over 14 amino acids. CDR3 coding DNA: TGTGCCAGCAGCTTCGGGGGATTCAACACTGAAGCTTTCTTT. Protein sequence: CASSFGGFNTEAFF.

This clonotype was counted ten times or more. V gene TRBV18 combines with J gene TRBJ1-2, with D unresolved. The CDR3 spans 14 residues. Germline V gene lookup returns CDR1 KGHSH and CDR2 LQKENI. Trimming removed 0 bases from V and 8 bases from J, with 13 bases in between. CDR3 bases: TGTGCCAGCTCACCACCCGCGGTCGCCTGGGGCTACACCTTC. Translation gives CASSPPAVAWGYTF.

The CDR3 DNA follows: TGTGCCAGCAGGTACCAAGGGCGGACCTATGGCTACACCTTC. Translation gives CASRYQGRTYGYTF. This chain joins TRBV2 and TRBJ1-2; D is unclear. The CDR3 extends over 14 amino acids. Trimming took 6 bases from V and 4 from J, leaving 15 bases between them. The germline V gene encodes CDR1 SNHLY and CDR2 FYNNEI.

The table lists this clonotype with a few counts. The J gene is TRBJ1-4, the V gene TRBV20-1; a possible D gene is TRBD1 (6 bases). The CDR3 has 13 residues. From germline, CDR1 is DFQATT and CDR2 SNEGSKA (reference sequence). V dropped 2 bases and J dropped 7 bases, with 11 bases sitting between them. For the CDR3, the DNA is TGCAGTGCTAGAAACGGACAGCGTGAAAAACTGTTTTTT. This gives the protein CSARNGQREKLFF.

The chain combines TRBV15 with TRBJ2-3; D is possibly TRBD2 (5 bases). Trimming removed 0 bases at V and 1 base at J, with 14 bases between. CDR3 length equals 17 residues. Germline values: CDR1 LNHNV, CDR2 YYDKDF (reference sequence). CDR3 protein: CATSRDPRVPGTDTQYF. In DNA form, the CDR3 reads TGTGCCACCAGCAGAGATCCGAGGGTACCTGGCACAGATACGCAGTATTTT. Full variable domain (remainder filled in from reference TRBV15 and TRBJ2-3): DAMVIQNPRYQVTQFGKPVTLSCSQTLNHNVMYWYQQKSSQAPKLLFHYYDKDFNNEADTPDNFQSRRPNTSFCFLDIRSPGLGDTAMYLCATSRDPRVPGTDTQYFGPGTRLTVL.

This chain uses TRBV7-2 with TRBJ1-5; TRBD1 matches at 11 bases. With 0 bases clipped from V and 4 bases from J, the junction kept 8 bases outside the gene matches. The germline gives CDR1 SGHTA, CDR2 FQGNSA. The CDR3 has 18 amino acids. The chain's CDR3 is CASSLAGTGGWVNQPQHF. CDR3 sequence (DNA): TGTGCCAGCAGCTTAGCGGGGACAGGGGGTTGGGTGAATCAGCCCCAGCATTTT. The full variable domain, rest sourced from reference TRBV7-2 and TRBJ1-5, is GAGVSQSPSNKVTEKGKDVELRCDPISGHTALYWYRQSLGQGLEFLIYFQGNSAPDKSGLPSDRFSAERTGGSVSTLTIQRTQQEDSAVYLCASSLAGTGGWVNQPQHFGDGTRLSIL.

The chain is built from TRBV7-9 and TRBJ2-3; TRBD2 might be the D (6 bases). The V gene lost 3 bases and the J gene lost 0 bases, with 10 bases spanning the gap. This CDR3 is 15 amino acids long. Germline assignment: CDR1 SEHNR and CDR2 FQNEAQ (reference sequence). The CDR3 spells CASSFREKSTDTQYF. The CDR3 nucleotides read TGTGCCAGCAGCTTTCGGGAGAAAAGCACAGATACGCAGTATTTT. The full variable domain, with the rest looked up from reference TRBV7-9 and TRBJ2-3, is DTGVSQNPRHKITKRGQNVTFRCDPISEHNRLYWYRQTLGQGPEFLTYFQNEAQLEKSRLLSDRFSAERPKGSFSTLEIQRTEQGDSAMYLCASSFREKSTDTQYFGPGTRLTVL.

The CDR3 region is CASSPGQFLGGNQPQHF. The CDR3 region has the DNA TGTGCCAGCAGCCCGGGACAGTTCCTTGGGGGCAATCAGCCCCAGCATTTT. V is TRBV9 and J is TRBJ1-5, with 7 bases lining up with TRBD1. The CDR3 has 17 residues. The germline V gene encodes CDR1 SGDLS and CDR2 YYNGEE. J was trimmed by 2 bases and V by 4 bases; bases with no gene match: 12.

The V gene is TRBV12-3 or TRBV12-4, the J gene TRBJ2-4; no definite D call. The CDR3 runs to 16 residues. V shed 3 bases and J shed 0 bases, with 12 bases lying between them. The CDR3 DNA is TGTGCCAGCAGTTTGGAAGAAACCCTAGCCAAAAACATTCAGTACTTC. Translated: CASSLEETLAKNIQYF.

This clonotype has at least ten counts. J is TRBJ2-4 and V is TRBV6-2 or TRBV6-3; no firm D call. The V gene lost 5 bases and the J gene lost 6 bases, with 14 bases spanning the gap. This CDR3 is built from 14 residues. CDR1 is MNHEY and CDR2 is SVGEGT in the germline V gene. DNA of the CDR3: TGTGCCAGCAGTCCATCCTTGGTTAGAAACATTCAGTACTTC. It translates to CASSPSLVRNIQYF.

The chain employs TRBV6-2 or TRBV6-3 and TRBJ1-1, with TRBD1 as a possible D gene (6 bases). Germline V gene data show CDR1 as MNHEY and CDR2 as SVGEGT. The V gene lost 6 bases and the J gene lost 0 bases, with 17 bases spanning the gap. The CDR3 is made up of 16 amino acids. This CDR3 is CASSLVQGLMNTEAFF. The CDR3 coding sequence is TGTGCCAGCAGCCTTGTACAGGGTCTGATGAACACTGAAGCTTTCTTT.

A few counts support this clonotype. The V gene is TRBV5-1, the J gene TRBJ1-1, with D unresolved. Looked up from germline, CDR1 is SGHRS and CDR2 is YFSETQ. The V end lost 0 bases, the J end lost 4 bases, and 10 bases lay between the germline ends. The CDR3 is made up of 14 amino acids. The CDR3 region is CASSLDSAGTEAFF. The CDR3 region has the DNA TGCGCCAGCAGCTTGGATTCGGCGGGCACTGAAGCTTTCTTT. Full variable domain (remainder filled in from reference TRBV5-1 and TRBJ1-1): KAGVTQTPRYLIKTRGQQVTLSCSPISGHRSVSWYQQTPGQGLQFLFEYFSETQRNKGNFPGRFSGRQFSNSRSEMNVSTLELGDSALYLCASSLDSAGTEAFFGQGTRLTVV.

This clonotype was counted between two and nine times. This chain's CDR3 is CASRLPEGQGANTGELFF. The CDR3 DNA sequence: TGTGCCAGCAGGCTCCCGGAAGGACAGGGAGCGAACACCGGGGAGCTGTTTTTT. The chain carries TRBV6-1 and TRBJ2-2; 8 nucleotides align to TRBD1. This CDR3 comprises 18 residues. With 6 bases clipped from V and 0 bases from J, the junction kept 12 bases outside the gene matches. The germline V gene encodes CDR1 MNHNS and CDR2 SASEGT.